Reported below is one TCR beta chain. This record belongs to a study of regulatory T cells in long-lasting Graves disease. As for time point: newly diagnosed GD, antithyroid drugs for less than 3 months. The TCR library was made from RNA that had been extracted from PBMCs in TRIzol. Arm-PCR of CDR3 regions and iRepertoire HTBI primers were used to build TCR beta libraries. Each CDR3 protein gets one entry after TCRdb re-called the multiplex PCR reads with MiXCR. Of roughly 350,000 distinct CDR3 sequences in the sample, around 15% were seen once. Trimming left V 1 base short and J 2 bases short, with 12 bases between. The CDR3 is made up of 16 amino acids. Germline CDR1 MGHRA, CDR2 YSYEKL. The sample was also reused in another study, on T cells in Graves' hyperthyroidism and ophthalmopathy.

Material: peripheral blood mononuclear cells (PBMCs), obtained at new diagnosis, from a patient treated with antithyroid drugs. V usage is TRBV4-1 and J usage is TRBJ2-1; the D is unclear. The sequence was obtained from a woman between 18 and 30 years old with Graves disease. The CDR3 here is CASSQGASRPYNEQFF. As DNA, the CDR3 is TGCGCCAGCAGCCAAGGTGCGTCCCGCCCCTACAATGAGCAGTTCTTC.